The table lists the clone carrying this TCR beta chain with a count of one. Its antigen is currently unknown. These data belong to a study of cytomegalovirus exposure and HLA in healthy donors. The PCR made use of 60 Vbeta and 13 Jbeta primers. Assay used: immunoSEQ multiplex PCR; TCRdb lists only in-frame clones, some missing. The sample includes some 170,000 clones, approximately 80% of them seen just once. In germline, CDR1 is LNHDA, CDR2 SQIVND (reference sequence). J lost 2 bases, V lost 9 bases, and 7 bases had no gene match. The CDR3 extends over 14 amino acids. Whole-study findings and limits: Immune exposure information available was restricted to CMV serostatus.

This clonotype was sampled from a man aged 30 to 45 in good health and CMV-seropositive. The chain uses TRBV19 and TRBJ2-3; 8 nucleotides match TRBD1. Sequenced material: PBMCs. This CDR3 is CASGAGGSTDTQYF. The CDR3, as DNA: TGTGCCAGCGGGGCAGGGGGCTCCACAGATACGCAGTATTTT.